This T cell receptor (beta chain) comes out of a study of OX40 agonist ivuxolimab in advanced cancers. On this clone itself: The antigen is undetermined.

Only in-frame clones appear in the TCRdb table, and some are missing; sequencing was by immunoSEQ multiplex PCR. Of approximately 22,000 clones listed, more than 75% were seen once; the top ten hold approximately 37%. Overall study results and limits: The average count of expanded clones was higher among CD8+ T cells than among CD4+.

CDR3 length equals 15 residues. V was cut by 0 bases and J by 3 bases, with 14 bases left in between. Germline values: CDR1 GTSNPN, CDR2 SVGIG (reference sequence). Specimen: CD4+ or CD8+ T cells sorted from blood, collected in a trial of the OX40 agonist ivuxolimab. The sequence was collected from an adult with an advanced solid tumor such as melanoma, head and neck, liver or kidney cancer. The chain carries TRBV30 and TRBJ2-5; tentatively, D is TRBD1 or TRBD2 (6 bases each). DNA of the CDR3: TGTGCCTGGAGTGTACTAGGGGGGAACGAAGAGACCCAGTACTTC. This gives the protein CAWSVLGGNEETQYF.